These 30 T cell receptor beta chains share one sample of origin, sequenced in a study of control samples from healthy donors and cancer patients. Assay used: immunoSEQ multiplex PCR; TCRdb lists only in-frame clones, some missing. The data show 25,000 to 35,000 clones, about 87% seen once. The specimen was PBMCs. These receptors were obtained from a middle-aged woman with lung cancer.

V usage is TRBV9 and J usage is TRBJ2-3; 8 bases agree with TRBD2. J gave up 2 bases and V 0 bases, and 5 bases lay outside the gene matches. The CDR3 totals 16 residues. Germline V gives CDR1 SGDLS, CDR2 YYNGEE. The CDR3 protein is CASSVVSGGLTDTQYF. The CDR3 DNA sequence: TGTGCCAGCAGCGTAGTAAGCGGGGGCCTCACAGATACGCAGTATTTT.

This clone was seen a single time. This chain connects TRBV5-6 to TRBJ1-1; no reliable D call. V was trimmed by 3 bases and J by 8 bases, leaving 8 bases between them. The CDR3 runs 11 residues. In germline, CDR1 is SGHDT, CDR2 YYEEEE. The CDR3 here is CASSSTAEAFF. The CDR3 DNA reads as TGTGCCAGCAGCTCCACTGCCGAAGCTTTCTTT. Supplemented by reference TRBV5-6 and TRBJ1-1, the full variable domain reads DAGVTQSPTHLIKTRGQQVTLRCSPKSGHDTVSWYQQALGQGPQFIFQYYEEEERQRGNFPDRFSGHQFPNYSSELNVNALLLGDSALYLCASSSTAEAFFGQGTRLTVV.

This rearrangement joins TRBV7-9 to TRBJ1-6, with a weak D call TRBD1 (5 bases). V was clipped by 1 base and J by 11 bases, with 6 bases between them. Germline V gene sequence: CDR1 SEHNR, CDR2 FQNEAQ (reference sequence). The CDR3 consists of 12 residues. The CDR3 nucleotides read TGTGCCAGCAGCTTAGAGGGGACACCCCTCCACTTT. Translating gives CASSLEGTPLHF.

This chain links TRBV10-3 with TRBJ1-6; D gene uncertain. This CDR3 comprises 13 residues. Trimming took 7 bases from V and 10 from J, leaving 14 bases between them. Looked up from germline, CDR1 is ENHRY and CDR2 is SYGVKD. The CDR3 region is CAINEGRGSPLHF. In DNA form, the CDR3 reads TGTGCCATCAACGAGGGAAGAGGGTCACCCCTCCACTTT.

The genes are TRBV5-1 and TRBJ2-2; perhaps TRBD1 as D (6 bases). Germline V CDR1 and CDR2: SGHRS, YFSETQ. Trimming removed 3 bases from V and 2 bases from J, with 11 bases in between. This CDR3 is built from 15 residues. Here the CDR3 reads CASSYGTINTGELFF. The CDR3 DNA reads as TGCGCCAGCAGCTATGGGACAATTAACACCGGGGAGCTGTTTTTT.

This sequence joins TRBV25-1 and TRBJ1-2; weak D call: TRBD1 (5 bases). V lost 5 bases, J lost 4 bases, and 14 bases lay in between. In germline, CDR1 is MGHDK, CDR2 SYGVNS. The CDR3 loop spans 14 amino acids. Written as DNA, the CDR3 is TGTGCCAGCAGTAGCCGGGACGGAACCTATGGCTACACCTTC. Its translation is CASSSRDGTYGYTF.

The chain carries TRBV28 and TRBJ2-3; no clear D. Germline V gene lookup returns CDR1 MDHEN and CDR2 SYDVKM. This CDR3 is built from 11 residues. V was clipped by 6 bases and J by 2 bases, with 3 bases between them. Here the CDR3 reads CASRLTDTQYF. The CDR3 region has the DNA TGTGCCAGCAGGCTCACAGATACGCAGTATTTT.

CDR3 sequence reads: CASRLRQDLGEKLFF. CDR3 DNA: TGTGCCAGTAGACTAAGACAAGACCTAGGGGAAAAACTGTTTTTT. The chain has TRBV19 and TRBJ1-4; unclear D gene. Per germline, CDR1 LNHDA and CDR2 SQIVND (reference sequence). The CDR3 runs to 15 residues. Trimming took off 6 bases at V and 8 bases at J, with 19 bases between the two ends. Looking up the rest from reference TRBV19 and TRBJ1-4 gives the full variable domain: DGGITQSPKYLFRKEGQNVTLSCEQNLNHDAMYWYRQDPGQGLRLIYYSQIVNDFQKGDIAEGYSVSREKKESFPLTVTSAQKNPTAFYLCASRLRQDLGEKLFFGSGTQLSVL.

The chain recombines TRBV2 with TRBJ1-1, with D possibly TRBD1 on 5 matching bases. The CDR3 covers 13 residues. Trimming removed 9 bases from V and 0 bases from J, with 11 bases in between. Germline V lookup: CDR1 SNHLY, CDR2 FYNNEI. The CDR3 sequence is CARWDPLNTEAFF. The CDR3, as DNA: TGTGCCAGGTGGGACCCCTTGAACACTGAAGCTTTCTTT.

V usage is TRBV5-1 and J usage is TRBJ1-1; 10 bases match TRBD1. CDR1 is SGHRS and CDR2 is YFSETQ in the germline V gene. J gave up 5 bases and V 0 bases, and 1 base lay outside the gene matches. The CDR3 covers 14 residues. Written as DNA, the CDR3 is TGCGCCAGCAGCTTGGAGGACAGGGGGACTGAAGCTTTCTTT. Translating gives CASSLEDRGTEAFF. Full variable domain (rest looked up from reference TRBV5-1 and TRBJ1-1): KAGVTQTPRYLIKTRGQQVTLSCSPISGHRSVSWYQQTPGQGLQFLFEYFSETQRNKGNFPGRFSGRQFSNSRSEMNVSTLELGDSALYLCASSLEDRGTEAFFGQGTRLTVV.

The V call is TRBV27, the J call TRBJ2-4, with 9 bases identical to TRBD1. Germline values: CDR1 MNHEY, CDR2 SMNVEV (reference sequence). The length of the CDR3 is 16 residues. The V gene end was trimmed by 3 bases and the J gene end by 8 bases; junction bases not matched to a gene: 11. In nucleotides, the CDR3 is TGTGCCAGCAGTTTTGGGTCCTTGGACAGGGGTGACATTCAGTACTTC. Residues: CASSFGSLDRGDIQYF.

The gene calls are TRBV7-3 and TRBJ2-3; the D gene is possibly TRBD2 (5 bases). The V and J ends lost 5 bases and 4 bases respectively, with 22 bases between them. Looked up from germline, CDR1 is SGHTA and CDR2 is FQGTGA. This CDR3 is built from 17 residues. The CDR3 region is CASSPDCLRTSSDTQYF. The CDR3, as DNA: TGTGCCAGCAGCCCTGACTGCCTCCGGACTTCGTCAGATACGCAGTATTTT. Using reference TRBV7-3 and TRBJ2-3 for the parts outside the CDR3, the full variable domain is GAGVSQTPSNKVTEKGKYVELRCDPISGHTALYWYRQSLGQGPEFLIYFQGTGAADDSGLPNDRFFAVRPEGSVSTLKIQRTERGDSAVYLCASSPDCLRTSSDTQYFGPGTRLTVL.

The rearrangement uses TRBV2 and TRBJ2-1; maybe TRBD1 (6 bases). V dropped 5 bases and J dropped 2 bases, with 7 bases sitting between them. The CDR3 sequence is 13 residues long. CDR1 SNHLY and CDR2 FYNNEI come from the germline V gene. Written as DNA, the CDR3 is TGTGCCAGCAGTTCAGGGGCCTACAATGAGCAGTTCTTC. This sequence encodes CASSSGAYNEQFF. Full variable domain (missing parts from reference TRBV2 and TRBJ2-1): EPEVTQTPSHQVTQMGQEVILRCVPISNHLYFYWYRQILGQKVEFLVSFYNNEISEKSEIFDDQFSVERPDGSNFTLKIRSTKLEDSAMYFCASSSGAYNEQFFGPGTRLTVL.

V gene TRBV5-1 combines with J gene TRBJ2-2; possible D gene TRBD2, 5 bases. The length of the CDR3 is 13 residues. Trimming pared 5 bases from V and 7 bases from J, leaving 12 bases between. Looked up from germline, CDR1 is SGHRS and CDR2 is YFSETQ. CDR3 protein: CASSAVRDGELFF. The DNA for the CDR3 is TGCGCCAGCAGTGCGGTGAGGGACGGGGAGCTGTTTTTT.

This clone occurred once. The chain employs TRBV3-1 (or the pseudogene TRBV3-2) and TRBJ2-3; a weak D match, TRBD2 (7 bases). The germline gives CDR1 LGHDT, CDR2 YNNKEL (reference sequence). This CDR3 spans 18 amino acids. V was shortened by 4 bases and J by 4 bases, with 24 bases between the two germline ends. CDR3 nucleotides: TGTGCCAGCAGCCCGTGGGGGCTAGCGGTGGAGTTATCAGATACGCAGTATTTT. It specifies CASSPWGLAVELSDTQYF.

CDR3 sequence (DNA): TGTGCCAGCAGCCCGGATCTCAATGAGCAGTTCTTC. It codes for CASSPDLNEQFF. This chain uses TRBV3-1 (or the pseudogene TRBV3-2) with TRBJ2-1, with no clear D. Looked up from germline, CDR1 is LGHDT and CDR2 is YNNKEL (reference sequence). The CDR3 length is 12 residues. Trimming removed 4 bases from V and 6 bases from J, with 7 bases in between.

The chain combines TRBV4-2 with TRBJ2-6, with D maybe TRBD2 (6 bases). The CDR3 covers 17 residues. V was shortened by 3 bases and J by 0 bases, with 12 bases between the two germline ends. Germline V CDR1 and CDR2: LGHNA, YNFKEQ. The CDR3 sequence: CASSHRDSSSGANVLTF. The CDR3 nucleotides read TGTGCCAGCAGCCATCGGGACTCTAGCTCTGGGGCCAACGTCCTGACTTTC.

The V and J genes are TRBV24-1 and TRBJ2-3; 8 nucleotides agree with TRBD2. The CDR3 runs to 13 residues. Germline-derived CDR1 and CDR2 are KGHDR and SFDVKD. V lost 11 bases, J lost 2 bases, and 5 bases stayed unmatched. The CDR3 nucleotides are TGTGCCAGCGGGACTAGTAACACAGATACGCAGTATTTT. This encodes CASGTSNTDTQYF.

This clone was detected once. The rearrangement joins TRBV11-2 to TRBJ1-5, with TRBD1 matching 12 bases. Germline loops: CDR1 SGHAT, CDR2 FQNNGV. This CDR3 spans 16 amino acids. With 5 bases clipped from V and 5 bases from J, the junction kept 7 bases outside the gene matches. CDR3 residues: CASSRTGTGGDQPQHF. CDR3 DNA: TGTGCCAGCAGCCGAACCGGGACAGGGGGCGATCAGCCCCAGCATTTT. Complete variable domain (other parts from reference TRBV11-2 and TRBJ1-5): EAGVAQSPRYKIIEKRQSVAFWCNPISGHATLYWYQQILGQGPKLLIQFQNNGVVDDSQLPKDRFSAERLKGVDSTLKIQPAKLEDSAVYLCASSRTGTGGDQPQHFGDGTRLSIL.

This clone came up a few times. J is TRBJ2-7 and V is TRBV11-3, with no clear D. V was trimmed by 0 bases and J by 0 bases, leaving 9 bases between them. The CDR3 extends over 15 amino acids. Germline CDR1 reads SGHNT; CDR2 reads YENEEA. CDR3 sequence reads: CASSLDPTGSYEQYF. CDR3 in DNA: TGTGCCAGCAGCTTAGATCCGACTGGCTCCTACGAGCAGTACTTC.

The rearrangement uses TRBV30 and TRBJ1-5; D remains unclear. V lost 5 bases to trimming and J lost 3 bases, with 11 bases between them. CDR3 length: 13 amino acids. Germline CDR1 and CDR2: GTSNPN and SVGIG (reference sequence). The CDR3 nucleotides read TGTGCCTGGGATCAGGACGCCAATCAGCCCCAGCATTTT. Translated: CAWDQDANQPQHF.

CDR3 sequence reads: CASSQGTTEAFF. CDR3 DNA sequence: TGTGCCAGCAGCCAGGGTACTACTGAAGCTTTCTTT. The chain has TRBV3-1 (or the pseudogene TRBV3-2) and TRBJ1-1; D call uncertain. Trimming took 3 bases from V and 5 from J, leaving 7 bases between them. The germline CDR1 and CDR2 sequences are LGHDT and YNNKEL (reference sequence). The CDR3 sequence is 12 residues long.

The CDR3 reads CASSFGQGTNEKLFF. CDR3 nucleotide sequence: TGCGCCAGCAGCTTTGGACAGGGAACTAATGAAAAACTGTTTTTT. V gene TRBV5-1 combines with J gene TRBJ1-4; TRBD1 aligns across 8 bases. CDR3 length equals 15 residues. Losses at the gene ends were 2 bases for V and 1 base for J; bases not matched to a gene: 1. CDR1 and CDR2 (germline): SGHRS, YFSETQ.

The chain employs TRBV3-1 (or the pseudogene TRBV3-2) and TRBJ1-1, with D uncertain. The CDR3 has 13 amino acids. The germline V and J ends were trimmed by 0 bases and 5 bases, with 7 bases remaining between them. The V gene's germline CDR1 is LGHDT and CDR2 YNNKEL (reference sequence). The CDR3 is CASSQDLVTEAFF. CDR3 in DNA: TGTGCCAGCAGCCAAGATTTGGTAACTGAAGCTTTCTTT.

The table lists this clone with a few counts. CDR3 coding DNA: TGTGCCAGCAGATTAAATGAACAGGGCGCCCTTGACTATGGCTACACCTTC. Its protein product is CASRLNEQGALDYGYTF. This rearrangement joins TRBV9 to TRBJ1-2; possible D gene TRBD1, 6 bases. In germline, CDR1 is SGDLS, CDR2 YYNGEE. The length of the CDR3 is 17 residues. Deletions cut 5 bases from V and 3 bases from J, with 23 bases between.

This clone was counted between two and nine times. This chain connects TRBV4-2 to TRBJ1-6, with D tentatively TRBD1 (5 bases). Germline assignment: CDR1 LGHNA and CDR2 YNFKEQ. V was pared by 0 bases and J by 13 bases, with 19 bases between. This CDR3 region has 16 residues. This CDR3 reads CASSQDLKGSRPPLHF. The CDR3 coding sequence is TGTGCCAGCAGCCAAGATCTAAAGGGGAGTAGACCGCCCCTCCACTTT.

This sequence joins TRBV24-1 and TRBJ2-7; tentative D call: TRBD1 (6 bases). Per the germline V gene, CDR1 is KGHDR and CDR2 is SFDVKD. The CDR3 runs 15 residues. V lost 3 bases to trimming and J lost 5 bases, with 16 bases between them. The CDR3 region has the DNA TGTGCCACCAGTGATCCCGGGACAAACGATAACGAGCAGTACTTC. Amino acids: CATSDPGTNDNEQYF.

This sequence joins TRBV10-2 and TRBJ1-6; no clear D gene. From germline, CDR1 is WSHSY and CDR2 SAAADI. V was shortened by 5 bases and J by 7 bases, with 12 bases between the two germline ends. This CDR3 region has 14 residues. The CDR3 DNA follows: TGCGCCAGCAGTACAGACGGGCTGAATTCACCCCTCCACTTT. Protein: CASSTDGLNSPLHF.

The J gene is TRBJ1-4, the V gene TRBV9; TRBD1 might be the D (5 bases). CDR1 is SGDLS and CDR2 is YYNGEE in the germline V gene. V gave up 3 bases and J gave up 0 bases, with 9 bases separating them. This CDR3 contains 15 residues. In nucleotides, the CDR3 is TGTGCCAGCAGCGAGGGGAAGACAACTAATGAAAAACTGTTTTTT. Translated: CASSEGKTTNEKLFF.

The rearrangement links TRBV5-6 to TRBJ1-5; 7 bases fit TRBD1. The CDR3 has 17 amino acids. Germline CDR1 reads SGHDT; CDR2 reads YYEEEE. With 3 bases clipped from V and 0 bases from J, the junction kept 9 bases outside the gene matches. CDR3 in amino acids: CASSSWDSGYSNQPQHF. The CDR3, as DNA: TGTGCCAGCAGCTCATGGGACAGCGGGTATAGCAATCAGCCCCAGCATTTT.